The 22 T cell receptor beta chains below were found in one sample sequenced in a study of cytomegalovirus exposure and HLA in healthy donors. Vbeta (60) and Jbeta (13) primers were used in the PCR. Assay: immunoSEQ multiplex PCR; the TCRdb copy retains only in-frame clones and omits some. Here the sample spans over 90,000 clones, 64% being singletons. Sequencing input: PBMCs. The receptors shown here come from a man between 60 and 75 years old in good health and CMV-seronegative.

The J gene is TRBJ2-3, the V gene TRBV30, with a weak D call TRBD2 (7 bases). V dropped 5 bases and J dropped 5 bases, with 14 bases sitting between them. Germline V gene sequence: CDR1 GTSNPN, CDR2 SVGIG (reference sequence). This CDR3 spans 13 amino acids. CDR3 nucleotides: TGTGCCTGGGGGAGGGGGGAAAGAGATACGCAGTATTTT. This translates into CAWGRGERDTQYF.

Concerning this clone itself: The same CDR3 arises from other DNA sequences in this sample as well. The chain couples TRBV5-1 to TRBJ2-7; perhaps TRBD1 as D (5 bases). The V end was cut by 0 bases, the J end by 4 bases, with 11 bases between. Germline V gene sequence: CDR1 SGHRS, CDR2 YFSETQ. The CDR3 is 14 residues long. The DNA of the CDR3 is TGCGCCAGCAGCTTGGAGGGGTCAGGGTACGAGCAGTACTTC. Amino acids: CASSLEGSGYEQYF.

The chain joins TRBV6-6 to TRBJ2-3; 8 bases agree with TRBD1. The trim removed 6 bases at V and 6 bases at J, leaving 8 bases unmatched. The CDR3 sequence is 14 residues long. Germline CDR1 MNHNY, CDR2 SVGAGI (reference sequence). CDR3 loop: CASRKETGDDTQYF. CDR3 DNA sequence: TGTGCCAGCAGAAAGGAGACAGGGGATGATACGCAGTATTTT.

The chain is built from TRBV6-1 and TRBJ1-1; D not resolved. The V and J ends lost 5 bases and 3 bases respectively, with 7 bases between them. This CDR3 has 12 amino acids. CDR1 is MNHNS, CDR2 SASEGT, per germline. As DNA, the CDR3 is TGTGCCAGCAGTCCCCACTACACTGAAGCTTTCTTT. Translating gives CASSPHYTEAFF.

This clone was detected once. In the same sample, other DNA sequences code for this CDR3. The CDR3 coding sequence is TGTGCCAGCAGTGAGCAGGGGTGGGAGACCCAGTACTTC. Protein: CASSEQGWETQYF. The chain carries TRBV2 and TRBJ2-5, with D perhaps TRBD1 (6 bases). Germline CDR1 is SNHLY and CDR2 is FYNNEI. V was shortened by 3 bases and J by 5 bases, with 10 bases between the two germline ends. This CDR3 is built from 13 residues.

V is TRBV7-9 and J is TRBJ2-3; D is ambiguous. This CDR3 has 11 amino acids. Germline CDR1 reads SEHNR; CDR2 reads FQNEAQ (reference sequence). V was clipped by 5 bases and J by 6 bases, with 6 bases between them. DNA for the CDR3: TGTGCCAGCAGCCGAGCGGATACGCAGTATTTT. Its translation: CASSRADTQYF. The full variable domain, rest sourced from reference TRBV7-9 and TRBJ2-3, is DTGVSQNPRHKITKRGQNVTFRCDPISEHNRLYWYRQTLGQGPEFLTYFQNEAQLEKSRLLSDRFSAERPKGSFSTLEIQRTEQGDSAMYLCASSRADTQYFGPGTRLTVL.

The rearrangement links TRBV5-1 to TRBJ2-3; D possibly corresponds to TRBD1 (5 bases). Trimming removed 4 bases from V and 2 bases from J, with 14 bases in between. This CDR3 is built from 15 residues. The germline V gene has CDR1 SGHRS and CDR2 YFSETQ. CDR3 residues: CASSRIQATTDTQYF. CDR3 DNA sequence: TGCGCCAGCAGCCGAATACAGGCCACCACAGATACGCAGTATTTT.

The chain joins TRBV19 to TRBJ1-4; 8 nucleotides agree with TRBD1. The CDR3 length is 14 residues. CDR1 and CDR2 from the germline V gene are LNHDA and SQIVND (reference sequence). V shed 3 bases and J 4 bases; nucleotides not matched to a gene: 1. This CDR3 is CASSIDRGNEKLFF. The CDR3 DNA follows: TGTGCCAGTAGTATCGACAGGGGTAATGAAAAACTGTTTTTT.

This clone was observed a few times. The chain couples TRBV7-6 to TRBJ2-7; 11 nucleotides match TRBD1. V shed 10 bases and J 7 bases; nucleotides not matched to a gene: 9. Germline V gene data show CDR1 as SGHVS and CDR2 as FNYEAQ. This CDR3 comprises 13 residues. The CDR3 DNA reads as TGTGCCATCATCGGACAGGGGGCTCAAGAGCAGTACTTC. Translation gives CAIIGQGAQEQYF.

J is TRBJ1-6 and V is TRBV5-6, with TRBD1 as a possible D gene (5 bases). Trimming stripped 1 base from V and 9 bases from J, with 17 bases between. Germline CDR1 reads SGHDT; CDR2 reads YYEEEE. The CDR3 has 16 residues. CDR3 DNA sequence: TGTGCCAGCAGCTTGTATGGGCGGCCCGGGGGTTCACCCCTCCACTTT. Protein: CASSLYGRPGGSPLHF.

As for this clone: Relative to the germline gene, one junction end is altered; a read error may explain this. The rearrangement links TRBV7-9 to TRBJ2-7; D gene unclear. Germline assignment: CDR1 SEHNR and CDR2 FQNEAQ (reference sequence). This CDR3 contains 12 residues. In DNA form, the CDR3 reads TGTTCCAGCAGCGCCCAGTCCTACGAGCAGTACTTC. Protein sequence: CSSSAQSYEQYF.

The chain joins TRBV2 to TRBJ1-3, with a possible D match to TRBD1 (6 bases). Germline CDR1 SNHLY, CDR2 FYNNEI. The CDR3 runs to 17 residues. Trimming shortened V by 9 bases and J by 0 bases, and 21 bases separated the two germline ends. The CDR3 loop is CASGGGQSDSSGNTIYF. Written as DNA, the CDR3 is TGTGCCAGTGGCGGGGGACAAAGTGACTCCTCTGGAAACACCATATATTTT.

This clone appeared a few times. The CDR3 DNA sequence: TGTGCCAGCAGCTTAGATGGGGCAAAAGCTTTCTTT. Amino acid sequence: CASSLDGAKAFF. V is TRBV11-2 and J is TRBJ1-1; perhaps TRBD1 as D (5 bases). CDR1 SGHAT and CDR2 FQNNGV come from the germline V gene. The CDR3 has 12 residues. Trimming removed 0 bases from V and 9 bases from J, with 8 bases in between.

This clone was counted between two and nine times. The chain combines TRBV5-5 with TRBJ2-5, with 8 bases fitting TRBD1. CDR3 length: 16 residues. V dropped 0 bases and J dropped 5; count of bases not matched to a gene: 9. The germline gives CDR1 SGHKS, CDR2 YYEKEE (reference sequence). The CDR3 reads CASSLVGRGRMETQYF. DNA for the CDR3: TGTGCCAGCAGCTTGGTAGGCAGGGGGCGGATGGAGACCCAGTACTTC.

V usage is TRBV6-1 and J usage is TRBJ2-4; a possible D gene is TRBD2 (6 bases). V was cut by 3 bases and J by 9 bases, with 12 bases left in between. The CDR3 totals 13 residues. The germline V gene encodes CDR1 MNHNS and CDR2 SASEGT. This CDR3 is CASSDNWRGIQYF. CDR3 bases: TGTGCCAGCAGTGATAATTGGAGGGGCATTCAGTACTTC.

The CDR3 spells CASSVSRNQETQYF. In DNA form, the CDR3 reads TGTGCCAGCAGTGTCTCTAGAAACCAAGAGACCCAGTACTTC. The rearrangement links TRBV27 to TRBJ2-5; unclear D gene. Germline V gives CDR1 MNHEY, CDR2 SMNVEV (reference sequence). This CDR3 is 14 amino acids long. The V end lost 5 bases, the J end lost 0 bases, and 10 bases lay between the germline ends.

In DNA, the CDR3 is TGTGCTAGTGGCGGATCAGGGTATGGCTACACCTTC. Protein: CASGGSGYGYTF. This chain links TRBV12-5 with TRBJ1-2, with a weak D call TRBD1 (5 bases). Trimming took 6 bases from V and 5 from J, leaving 10 bases between them. Per germline, CDR1 LGHNT and CDR2 FRNRAP. The CDR3 length is 12 residues.

The chain recombines TRBV19 with TRBJ2-2, with 7 bases matching TRBD2. CDR3 length: 15 residues. J gave up 4 bases and V 3 bases, and 5 bases lay outside the gene matches. Germline CDR1 and CDR2: LNHDA and SQIVND (reference sequence). CDR3 region: CASSIFLAATGELFF. The CDR3 nucleotides read TGTGCCAGTAGTATCTTTCTAGCGGCCACCGGGGAGCTGTTTTTT.

The J gene is TRBJ2-1, the V gene TRBV5-1, with 12 nucleotides matching TRBD1. CDR1 and CDR2 from the germline V gene are SGHRS and YFSETQ. Unmatched junction bases numbered 7, after V lost 0 bases and J lost 0 bases. The CDR3 runs 19 residues. The CDR3 nucleotides read TGCGCCAGCAGCTTGGTAGGGACAGGGGGCCTGAGCTCCTACAATGAGCAGTTCTTC. Amino acid sequence: CASSLVGTGGLSSYNEQFF.

The chain is built from TRBV28 and TRBJ1-1; no reliable D call. The V and J ends lost 3 bases and 2 bases respectively, with 13 bases between them. The CDR3 is made up of 15 amino acids. Germline V gene lookup returns CDR1 MDHEN and CDR2 SYDVKM. The CDR3 nucleotides are TGTGCCAGCAGTTTCACGGGAGTCATAAACACTGAAGCTTTCTTT. Its protein is CASSFTGVINTEAFF.

This clone has more than one count but fewer than ten. The chain uses TRBV7-2 and TRBJ2-7, with 9 positions matching TRBD2. From germline, CDR1 is SGHTA and CDR2 FQGNSA. V lost 0 bases to trimming and J lost 3 bases; unmatched junction nucleotides: 9. This CDR3 region has 17 residues. CDR3: CASSLAISGGTYYEQYF. For the CDR3, the DNA is TGTGCCAGCAGCTTAGCGATTAGCGGGGGAACCTACTACGAGCAGTACTTC.

The chain carries TRBV29-1 and TRBJ2-3; tentatively, D is TRBD2 (5 bases). Germline CDR1 and CDR2: SQVTM and ANQGSEA. The CDR3 extends over 13 amino acids. Trimming removed 3 bases from V and 1 base from J, with 8 bases in between. The CDR3 loop is CSVDNGGTDTQYF. The CDR3 DNA reads as TGCAGCGTTGACAACGGGGGCACAGATACGCAGTATTTT.